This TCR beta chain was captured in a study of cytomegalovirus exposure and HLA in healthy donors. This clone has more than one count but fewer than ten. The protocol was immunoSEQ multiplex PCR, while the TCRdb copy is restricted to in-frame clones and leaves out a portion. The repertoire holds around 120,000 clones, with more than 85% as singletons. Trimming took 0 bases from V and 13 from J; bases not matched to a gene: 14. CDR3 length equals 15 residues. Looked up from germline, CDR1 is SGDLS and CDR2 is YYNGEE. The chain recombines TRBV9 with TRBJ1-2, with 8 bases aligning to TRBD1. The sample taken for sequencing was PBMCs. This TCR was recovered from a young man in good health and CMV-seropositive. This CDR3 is CASSVEGQGSSICTF. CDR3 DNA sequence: TGTGCCAGCAGCGTAGAAGGACAGGGTTCAAGTATTTGCACCTTC.